This T cell receptor (beta chain) was captured by sequencing in a study of shared clonotypes between healthy human individuals. Study-wide background: Three plates were used per donor for CD4 naive, three for CD4 memory, two for CD8 naive and one for CD8 memory. Study results and caveats: Only blood samples were collected, and tissue repertoires likely differ. Depth of sequencing was expected to influence donor clonotype sharing. Sharing across several donors was seen in around 5.1% of naive CD4 clonotypes.

This CDR3 contains 16 residues. The germline V gene encodes CDR1 SGHRS and CDR2 YFSETQ. V lost 0 bases and J lost 1, with 11 bases in between. Here immunoSEQ multiplex PCR was the method, and the copy in TCRdb shows in-frame clones only, minus some. Of roughly 2,500,000 clones in the sample, 80% to 95% were seen once. Concerning this clone itself: The antigen remains undetermined. The sample carries other DNA sequences with the same CDR3.

The TCR was taken from a young man in good health. Some clones in this sample may be carry-over from other donors' samples. The material sequenced was naive CD4+ T cells from PBMCs. Subset in this sample: CD45RA+ positively selected. The genes are TRBV5-1 and TRBJ2-1; D is unclear. The CDR3 DNA is TGCGCCAGCAGCTTGGGACTCGCTTCGTCCTACAATGAGCAGTTCTTC. This codes for CASSLGLASSYNEQFF.